A single sample gave rise to the 3 T cell receptor beta chains below, sequenced in a study of T-cell memory formation after mild COVID-19. TCRdb independently ran MiXCR on the 5' RACE reads; one entry per CDR3 protein. Here the sample spans 400,000 to 500,000 distinct CDR3 sequences, roughly 18% being singletons. The source material was PBMCs or a T cell subset sorted from them (not recorded which). These receptors were collected from a man aged 18 to 29 who had mild COVID-19 (a few samples of this study predate the infection). Cell type and time point are not known.

This clonotype turned up a few times. The V and J genes are TRBV12-3 or TRBV12-4 and TRBJ1-2, with D unclear. With 7 bases removed from V and 2 bases from J, the gap between germline ends came to 11 bases. The length of the CDR3 is 13 residues. Written as DNA, the CDR3 is TGTGCCAGCACCACTGGGGAAAACTATGGCTACACCTTC. Residues: CASTTGENYGYTF.

This chain links TRBV18 with TRBJ1-6; 7 nucleotides align to TRBD1. This CDR3 is 15 amino acids long. V lost 6 bases, J lost 0 bases, and 2 bases stayed unmatched. CDR1 KGHSH and CDR2 LQKENI come from the germline V gene. The CDR3 loop is CASSRDSSYNSPLHF. The CDR3 DNA is TGTGCCAGCTCGCGGGACAGCTCCTATAATTCACCCCTCCACTTT.

This rearrangement joins TRBV20-1 to TRBJ2-7, with D tentatively TRBD1 (6 bases). Per the germline V gene, CDR1 is DFQATT and CDR2 is SNEGSKA (reference sequence). The CDR3 sequence is 14 residues long. Trimming cost V 0 bases and J 4 bases, with 13 bases left between them. CDR3 in amino acids: CSAREWGPPYEQYV. CDR3 in DNA: TGCAGTGCTAGAGAGTGGGGGCCACCTTACGAGCAGTACGTC.